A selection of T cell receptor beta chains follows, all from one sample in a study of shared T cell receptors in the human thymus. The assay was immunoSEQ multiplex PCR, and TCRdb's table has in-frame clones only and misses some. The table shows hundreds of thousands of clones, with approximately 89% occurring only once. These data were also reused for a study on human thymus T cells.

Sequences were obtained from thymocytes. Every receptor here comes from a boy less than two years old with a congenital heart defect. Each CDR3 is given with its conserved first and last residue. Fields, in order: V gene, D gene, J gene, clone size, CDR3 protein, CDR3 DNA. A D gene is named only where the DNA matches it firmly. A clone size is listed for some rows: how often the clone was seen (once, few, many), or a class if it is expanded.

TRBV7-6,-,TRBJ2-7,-,CASSLESKVGWEDEQYF,TGTGCCAGCAGCTTAGAGTCTAAGGTTGGTTGGGAGGACGAGCAGTACTTC
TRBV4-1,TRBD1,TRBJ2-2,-,CASSQEEGAGTGELFF,TGCGCCAGCAGCCAAGAAGAGGGGGCTGGCACCGGGGAGCTGTTTTTT
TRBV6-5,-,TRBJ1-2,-,CASRKFKQGAYGYTF,TGTGCCAGCAGGAAATTTAAACAGGGAGCCTATGGCTACACCTTC
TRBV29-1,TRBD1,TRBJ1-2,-,CSVGYDRGNYGYTF,TGCAGCGTCGGCTACGACAGGGGTAACTATGGCTACACCTTC
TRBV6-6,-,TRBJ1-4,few,CAIRGGASDEKLFF,TGTGCCATTCGCGGGGGCGCGTCTGATGAAAAACTGTTTTTT
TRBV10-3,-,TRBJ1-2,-,CAISEGGGSSGASGYTF,TGTGCCATCAGTGAAGGGGGGGGCAGCAGTGGGGCGTCTGGCTACACCTTC
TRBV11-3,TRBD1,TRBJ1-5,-,CASSLAADRGGDQPQHF,TGTGCCAGCAGCTTAGCCGCTGACAGGGGGGGCGATCAGCCCCAGCATTTT
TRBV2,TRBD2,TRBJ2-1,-,CASSDLSGGLPSEQFF,TGTGCCAGCAGTGACCTATCGGGAGGGCTTCCCAGTGAGCAGTTCTTC
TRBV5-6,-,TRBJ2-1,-,CASSLFEQTSYNEQFF,TGTGCCAGCAGCTTATTCGAACAGACCTCCTACAATGAGCAGTTCTTC
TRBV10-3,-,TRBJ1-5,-,CAISTGPNQPQHF,TGTGCCATCAGTACAGGGCCGAATCAGCCCCAGCATTTT
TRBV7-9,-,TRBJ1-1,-,CASSSEIRARNTEAFF,TGTGCCAGCAGCTCCGAGATCAGGGCCAGGAACACTGAAGCTTTCTTT
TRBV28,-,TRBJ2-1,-,CASSLGQGINEQFF,TGTGCCAGCAGTTTAGGGCAGGGAATCAATGAGCAGTTCTTC
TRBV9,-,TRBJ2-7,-,CASRPNPRGEQYF,TGTGCCAGTAGGCCTAATCCCCGAGGGGAGCAGTACTTC
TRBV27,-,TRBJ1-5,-,CASSLWARTDDSNQPQHF,TGTGCCAGCAGTTTATGGGCGCGGACAGACGATAGCAATCAGCCCCAGCATTTT
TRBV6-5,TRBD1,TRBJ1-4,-,CASSPRTGRFEKLFF,TGTGCCAGCAGCCCGCGGACAGGGAGGTTTGAAAAACTGTTTTTT
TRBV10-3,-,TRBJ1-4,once,CAISDSTRVEEYEKLFF,TGTGCCATCAGTGACAGCACCAGGGTCGAGGAGTATGAAAAACTGTTTTTT
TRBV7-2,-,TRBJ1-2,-,CASSPRRREGSGGYTF,TGTGCCAGCAGCCCCAGGAGGCGGGAGGGATCTGGCGGCTACACCTTC
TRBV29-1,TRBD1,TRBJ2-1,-,CSVAGTGYNEQFF,TGCAGCGTTGCCGGGACAGGTTACAATGAGCAGTTCTTC
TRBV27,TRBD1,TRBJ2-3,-,CASSPGQGTTDTQYF,TGTGCCAGCAGTCCGGGACAGGGGACCACAGATACGCAGTATTTT
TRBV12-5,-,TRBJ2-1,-,CASGSLFVWSGVESYNEQFF,TGTGCTAGTGGTTCCCTTTTCGTGTGGTCGGGAGTTGAATCCTACAATGAGCAGTTCTTC
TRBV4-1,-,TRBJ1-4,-,CASSQEQGREKLFF,TGCGCCAGCAGCCAAGAACAGGGACGGGAAAAACTGTTTTTT
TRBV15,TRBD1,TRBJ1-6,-,CATSGEPGQGFNSPLHF,TGTGCCACCAGCGGGGAACCGGGACAGGGTTTCAATTCACCCCTCCACTTT
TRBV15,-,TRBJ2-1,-,CATSRDKGRGSYNEQFF,TGTGCCACCAGCAGAGATAAGGGGCGAGGCTCCTACAATGAGCAGTTCTTC
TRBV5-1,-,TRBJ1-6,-,CASSLGGPNLGNSPLHF,TGCGCCAGCAGCTTGGGGGGGCCGAATCTCGGAAATTCACCCCTCCACTTT
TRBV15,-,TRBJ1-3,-,CATSSFLPGLNSGNTIYF,TGTGCCACCAGCAGTTTTTTGCCAGGGTTGAACTCTGGAAACACCATATATTTT
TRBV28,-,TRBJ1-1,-,CATTPRGSMNTEAFF,TGTGCCACCACACCTCGCGGTTCAATGAACACTGAAGCTTTCTTT
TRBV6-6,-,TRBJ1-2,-,CASSYSIADGYTF,TGTGCCAGCAGTTACTCCATAGCGGATGGCTACACCTTC
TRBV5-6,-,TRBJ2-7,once,CASSLGDSFYEQYF,TGTGCCAGCAGCTTAGGGGACTCGTTCTACGAGCAGTACTTC
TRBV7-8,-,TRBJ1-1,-,CASSLVMNTEAFF,TGTGCCAGCAGCCTTGTTATGAACACTGAAGCTTTCTTT
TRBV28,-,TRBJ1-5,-,CASSFRRGGNQPQHF,TGTGCCAGCAGTTTCCGGAGGGGTGGCAATCAGCCCCAGCATTTT
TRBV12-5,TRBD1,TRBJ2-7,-,CASGHRGQGILYEQYF,TGTGCTAGTGGTCACAGAGGACAGGGGATTCTCTACGAGCAGTACTTC
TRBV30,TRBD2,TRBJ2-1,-,CAWSALIPSGGQNEQFF,TGTGCCTGGAGTGCCCTTATACCCAGCGGGGGGCAGAATGAGCAGTTCTTC